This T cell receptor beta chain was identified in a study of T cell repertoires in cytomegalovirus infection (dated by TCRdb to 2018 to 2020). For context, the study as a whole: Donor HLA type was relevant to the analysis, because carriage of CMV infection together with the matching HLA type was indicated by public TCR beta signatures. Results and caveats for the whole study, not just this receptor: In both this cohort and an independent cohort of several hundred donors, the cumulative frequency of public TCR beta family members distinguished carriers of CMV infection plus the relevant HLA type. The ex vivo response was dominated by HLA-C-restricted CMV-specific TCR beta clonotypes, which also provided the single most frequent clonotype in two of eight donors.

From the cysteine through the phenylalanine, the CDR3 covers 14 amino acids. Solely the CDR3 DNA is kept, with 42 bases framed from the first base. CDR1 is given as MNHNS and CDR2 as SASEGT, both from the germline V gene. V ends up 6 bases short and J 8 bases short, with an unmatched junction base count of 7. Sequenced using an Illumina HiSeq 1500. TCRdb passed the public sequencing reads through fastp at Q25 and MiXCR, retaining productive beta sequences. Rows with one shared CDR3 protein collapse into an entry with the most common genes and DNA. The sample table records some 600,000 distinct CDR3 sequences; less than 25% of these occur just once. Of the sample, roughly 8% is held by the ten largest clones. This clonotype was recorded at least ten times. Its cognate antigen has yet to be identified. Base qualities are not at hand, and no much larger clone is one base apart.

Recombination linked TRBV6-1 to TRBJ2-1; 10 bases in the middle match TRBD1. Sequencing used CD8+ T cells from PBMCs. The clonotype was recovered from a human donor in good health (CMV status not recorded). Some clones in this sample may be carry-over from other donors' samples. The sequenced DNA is TGTGCCAGCAGCCCCGGACAGGGGGGGTATGAGCAGTTCTTC. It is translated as CASSPGQGGYEQFF.